This T cell receptor beta chain came from a study of cytomegalovirus exposure and HLA in healthy donors. Amplification used 60 Vbeta primers and 13 Jbeta primers. Using immunoSEQ multiplex PCR, the repertoire was profiled, and TCRdb retains in-frame clones only, with some absent. The sample holds 130,000 to 150,000 clones, around 76% seen once. The CDR3 runs 14 residues. Germline V gives CDR1 MGHRA, CDR2 YSYEKL. Trimming removed 3 bases from V and 2 bases from J, with 11 bases in between. The sample was PBMCs. The chain links TRBV4-1 to TRBJ2-7; possible D gene TRBD2, 6 bases. The source is a male donor in good health and CMV-seronegative. The CDR3 reads CASSQRSGPYEQYF. The CDR3 region has the DNA TGCGCCAGCAGCCAGCGCAGCGGGCCCTACGAGCAGTACTTC.